These 14 T cell receptor beta chains originate from one sample sequenced in a study of CD4+ T cells in melanoma. Clones were read by immunoSEQ multiplex PCR, and TCRdb kept only the in-frame ones, dropping some. The sample includes about 11,000 clones, roughly two thirds of them seen just once. The specimen was cells from a culture (not recorded whether cultured in vitro). The receptor source for this set is a human donor with melanoma.

This clone was detected only a few times. V and J are TRBV2 and TRBJ1-1, with D uncertain. This CDR3 is built from 11 residues. CDR1 and CDR2 from the germline V gene are SNHLY and FYNNEI. V lost 5 bases, J lost 1 base, and 2 bases lay in between. CDR3 nucleotides: TGTGCCAGCAGTTCGAACACTGAAGCTTTCTTT. It yields the protein CASSSNTEAFF.

This clone was seen once. The CDR3 is CASSRGQQYNEQFF. The CDR3 DNA reads as TGCGCCAGCAGCAGGGGGCAACAATACAATGAGCAGTTCTTC. The chain has TRBV5-1 and TRBJ2-1; 7 bases are shared with TRBD1. The ends lost 4 bases at V and 4 bases at J; junction bases unmatched: 5. Germline-derived CDR1 and CDR2 are SGHRS and YFSETQ. The CDR3 sequence is 14 residues long.

In its sample, this clone was seen a few times. The chain is built from TRBV18 and TRBJ2-3, with TRBD1 as a possible D gene (5 bases). V was shortened by 3 bases and J by 5 bases, with 6 bases between the two germline ends. Germline V gene data show CDR1 as KGHSH and CDR2 as LQKENI. The CDR3 is made up of 12 amino acids. The CDR3 DNA reads as TGTGCCAGCTCACCCCAGGGAGATACGCAGTATTTT. Its translation: CASSPQGDTQYF.

Only a few counts were recorded for this clone. The V call is TRBV7-2, the J call TRBJ1-5; 8 nucleotides agree with TRBD1. This CDR3 region has 15 residues. The ends lost 3 bases at V and 6 bases at J; junction bases unmatched: 7. The germline CDR1 and CDR2 sequences are SGHTA and FQGNSA. The CDR3 sequence: CASSFPDRGTQPQHF. DNA of the CDR3: TGTGCCAGCAGCTTCCCCGACAGGGGTACTCAGCCCCAGCATTTT.

The chain employs TRBV18 and TRBJ1-1; D is possibly TRBD1 (5 bases). CDR3 length: 14 residues. V shed 7 bases and J shed 4 bases, with 16 bases lying between them. Germline V lookup: CDR1 KGHSH, CDR2 LQKENI. This CDR3 is CASLQQAAGTEAFF. CDR3 in DNA: TGTGCCAGCTTACAACAGGCGGCCGGCACTGAAGCTTTCTTT. Drawing the rest from reference TRBV18 and TRBJ1-1, the complete variable domain is NAGVMQNPRHLVRRRGQEARLRCSPMKGHSHVYWYRQLPEEGLKFMVYLQKENIIDESGMPKERFSAEFPKEGPSILRIQQVVRGDSAAYFCASLQQAAGTEAFFGQGTRLTVV.

This sequence joins TRBV4-1 and TRBJ2-3; 9 positions agree with TRBD2. The CDR3 loop spans 17 amino acids. Germline trimming cut 1 base from V and 1 base from J; bases unmatched to any gene: 6. Germline CDR1 reads MGHRA; CDR2 reads YSYEKL. The CDR3 is CASSQGGAGGGTDTQYF. The CDR3 nucleotides read TGCGCCAGCAGCCAAGGGGGAGCGGGGGGCGGCACAGATACGCAGTATTTT.

The CDR3 loop reads CASSSGFEQYF. The CDR3 nucleotides read TGTGCCAGCAGTTCAGGGTTCGAGCAGTACTTC. V and J are TRBV6-5 and TRBJ2-7, with D possibly TRBD1 on 5 matching bases. Looked up from germline, CDR1 is MNHEY and CDR2 is SVGAGI. The V end was cut by 4 bases, the J end by 6 bases, with 7 bases between. This CDR3 is 11 amino acids long.

This chain joins TRBV6-1 and TRBJ2-1; 7 bases fit TRBD2. This CDR3 spans 15 amino acids. V lost 7 bases to trimming and J lost 3 bases; unmatched junction nucleotides: 9. Germline CDR1 reads MNHNS; CDR2 reads SASEGT. The chain's CDR3 is CASNMGGGGYNEQFF. CDR3 nucleotides: TGTGCCAGCAACATGGGCGGGGGAGGCTACAATGAGCAGTTCTTC.

A few counts support this clone. The chain uses TRBV30 and TRBJ1-1, with TRBD1 as a possible D gene (5 bases). Germline V gene lookup returns CDR1 GTSNPN and CDR2 SVGIG (reference sequence). This CDR3 has 13 residues. Trimming took off 4 bases at V and 5 bases at J, with 14 bases between the two ends. The CDR3 sequence: CAWIRQRRTEAFF. The CDR3 bases are TGTGCCTGGATCCGACAGAGACGAACTGAAGCTTTCTTT.

The gene calls are TRBV5-1 and TRBJ2-3, with D perhaps given as TRBD1 or TRBD2 (5 bases each). Germline loops: CDR1 SGHRS, CDR2 YFSETQ. Trimming took 0 bases from V and 6 from J, leaving 11 bases between them. This CDR3 comprises 14 residues. In DNA form, the CDR3 reads TGCGCCAGCAGCTTGGACGGGACGGGGGATACGCAGTATTTT. It specifies CASSLDGTGDTQYF.

The V and J genes are TRBV19 and TRBJ2-1; 9 positions agree with TRBD2. Germline-derived CDR1 and CDR2 are LNHDA and SQIVND (reference sequence). The ends lost 7 bases at V and 3 bases at J; junction bases unmatched: 16. This CDR3 is 18 amino acids long. This CDR3 reads CASTHGAGGSSFYNEQFF. The CDR3 DNA is TGTGCCAGTACCCATGGAGCGGGGGGCTCCAGTTTCTACAATGAGCAGTTCTTC.

This chain uses TRBV4-1 with TRBJ2-3; D ambiguous. The CDR3 spans 12 residues. Per germline, CDR1 MGHRA and CDR2 YSYEKL. V was trimmed by 1 base and J by 6 bases, leaving 5 bases between them. CDR3 in amino acids: CASSQVLDTQYF. The CDR3 DNA follows: TGCGCCAGCAGCCAAGTATTGGATACGCAGTATTTT.

The chain employs TRBV11-3 and TRBJ1-2; TRBD1 aligns across 7 bases. The CDR3 extends over 14 amino acids. V shed 5 bases, J shed 5 bases, and the junction held 8 bases outside the gene matches. The V gene's germline CDR1 is SGHNT and CDR2 YENEEA. CDR3 sequence (DNA): TGTGCCAGCAGCAGGCAAGGGGGCCGGTATGGCTACACCTTC. Its translation is CASSRQGGRYGYTF.

The V gene is TRBV5-4, the J gene TRBJ2-1, with a tentative D call TRBD2 (7 bases). Germline V CDR1 and CDR2: SGHNT, YYREEE (reference sequence). Trimming pared 6 bases from V and 4 bases from J, leaving 20 bases between. The CDR3 covers 16 residues. The DNA for the CDR3 is TGTGCCAGCACCTGGGGGGGGGCCTCCCAATACAATGAGCAGTTCTTC. It is translated as CASTWGGASQYNEQFF.